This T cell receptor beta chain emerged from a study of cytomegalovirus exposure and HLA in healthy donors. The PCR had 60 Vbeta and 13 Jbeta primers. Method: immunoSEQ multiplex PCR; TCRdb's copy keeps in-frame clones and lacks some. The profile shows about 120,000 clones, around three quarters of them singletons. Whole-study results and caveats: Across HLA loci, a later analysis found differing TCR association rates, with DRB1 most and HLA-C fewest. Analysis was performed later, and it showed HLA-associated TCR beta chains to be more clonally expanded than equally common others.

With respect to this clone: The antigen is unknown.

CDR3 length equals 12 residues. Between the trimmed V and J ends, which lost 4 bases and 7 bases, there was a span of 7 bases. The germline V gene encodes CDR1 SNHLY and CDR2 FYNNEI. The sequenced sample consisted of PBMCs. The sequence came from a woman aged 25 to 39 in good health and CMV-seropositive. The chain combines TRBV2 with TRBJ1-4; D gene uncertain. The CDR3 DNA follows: TGTGCCAGCAGTGGAGACATTGAAAAACTGTTTTTT. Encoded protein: CASSGDIEKLFF.